A selection of T cell receptor beta chains follows, all from one sample in a study of T cells in localized non-small cell lung cancer. TCRdb's copy holds only in-frame clones and misses some; the assay was immunoSEQ multiplex PCR. In the table there are about 21,000 clones, 80% to 90% of which are singletons. The sample consisted of peripheral blood, taken before any cancer treatment. The receptor source for this set is a male donor at least 60 years old with stage I squamous cell lung carcinoma. Both conserved end residues are trimmed from each CDR3. The order of the fields is V gene, J gene, CDR3 protein.

TRBV5-1	TRBJ1-2	ASSVLREGDYGYT
TRBV25-1	TRBJ2-1	PGTAHNEQF
TRBV1	TRBJ2-5	TSGLAGGIVYETQY
TRBV12-5	TRBJ2-3	ASGKFDTQY
TRBV7-2	TRBJ1-2	ASSSTQGYGYT
TRBV5-4	TRBJ2-7	ASTGTGVVNEQY
TRBV30	TRBJ2-5	AGWTGGAETQY
TRBV2	TRBJ1-2	ASSGGVGYGYT
TRBV6-5	TRBJ1-1	ASLPRGGAVTEAF
TRBV19	TRBJ1-4	ASSIWGEKLF
TRBV7-9	TRBJ1-2	ASSLAAGSNYGYT
TRBV6-5	TRBJ1-1	ASIRAGGRPEAF
TRBV11-3	TRBJ2-7	ASSLGPPGQGYEQY
TRBV19	TRBJ2-7	ASSIGTSYEQY
TRBV10-1	TRBJ2-2	ATSNGGELF
TRBV6-1	TRBJ1-2	ASRQRGGNYGYT
TRBV7-9	TRBJ1-6	ASSSEAASPLH
TRBV5-6	TRBJ2-5	ASSQGRTDSLQETQY
TRBV18	TRBJ1-2	ASSPGTEYYGYT
TRBV10-3	TRBJ2-3	AISAGRPSTDTQY
TRBV5-1	TRBJ2-7	ASSPDRGPSYEQY
TRBV7-2	TRBJ2-7	ASSFLGTGMYEQY
TRBV19	TRBJ2-5	ASSRGVEIQETQY
TRBV10-3	TRBJ2-5	AISETGGWETQY
TRBV5-1	TRBJ2-6	ASSPLQGSGANVLT
TRBV5-4	TRBJ1-1	ASSLVDRVGAEAF
TRBV28	TRBJ1-5	ASSLSDRGNQPQH
TRBV10-2	TRBJ1-2	ASSWTGELFGYT
TRBV10-1	TRBJ2-5	ASSDAWGGMETQY
TRBV10-3	TRBJ2-7	AISEGTRGVEQY
TRBV2	TRBJ1-2	ASSRTGGGGYT
TRBV2	TRBJ1-6	ASIPGSLNSPLH
TRBV11-2	TRBJ2-5	ASSLDHQRGPQETQY
TRBV2	TRBJ1-2	ASSRDSFDYT
TRBV4-1	TRBJ1-4	ASSQVSGPNEKLF
TRBV6-1	TRBJ2-7	ASRGSGGGYEQY
TRBV6-6	TRBJ1-1	ASSYRERPPNTEAF
TRBV6-4	TRBJ2-3	ASSSSEADTQY
TRBV7-9	TRBJ2-6	ASIERGVGANVLT
TRBV6-5	TRBJ2-6	ASSYGVSGANVLT
TRBV18	TRBJ1-5	ASSPGQSNQPQH
TRBV5-4	TRBJ1-1	ASSRQGRNTEAF
TRBV10-3	TRBJ1-2	AISRGNEGYT
TRBV19	TRBJ2-1	ATASGGASNEQF
TRBV7-2	TRBJ1-1	ASSKQTGVNEAF
TRBV14	TRBJ1-2	ASSQDWGAVYGYT